The clone carrying this T cell receptor beta chain has a single count. The record originates from a study of blood T cell repertoires in COVID-19. Germline lookup yields CDR1 MNHEY and CDR2 SVGAGI. J was trimmed by 1 base and V by 10 bases; bases with no gene match: 4. The length of the CDR3 is 14 residues. Recovered participants had two consecutive negative NP/OP PCR tests, healthcare professional clearance, or symptom resolution. Profiled with immunoSEQ multiplex PCR; TCRdb holds only in-frame clones, not every one. This sample has 150,000 to 250,000 clones, with about four fifths found just once. Sequencing was performed on PBMCs or T cells enriched from blood (not recorded which). The chain recombines TRBV6-5 with TRBJ2-4; 10 nucleotides line up with TRBD1. The receptor was derived from a man aged 35 to 55 who had recovered from COVID-19. The CDR3 DNA is TGTGCCACACGACAGGGGGCGGCCAAAAACATTCAGTACTTC. This sequence encodes CATRQGAAKNIQYF.